Each of the 29 T cell receptor beta chains below was sequenced from the same sample in a study of Ad26.COV2.S vaccination and SARS-CoV-2 variants. Stated treatment: 15 to 20 received Ad26.COV2.S at low or high dose, single or two shots; 5 received placebo; per-sample allocation not given. Repertoires come from day 63 after the first vaccine or placebo injection. Profiling relied on immunoSEQ multiplex PCR, and the TCRdb table lists in-frame clones only, not all of them. The repertoire holds roughly 700,000 clones, with around 90% as singletons. Sequenced material: peripheral blood, taken in a trial of Ad26.COV2.S vaccine versus placebo. These receptor sequences come from a person aged 18-60 years who received the Ad26.COV2.S COVID-19 vaccine or a placebo.

The chain recombines TRBV29-1 with TRBJ2-4, with 9 bases matching TRBD2. Looked up from germline, CDR1 is SQVTM and CDR2 is ANQGSEA. The CDR3 loop spans 15 amino acids. After removal of 5 bases from V and 8 bases from J, the junction contained 13 bases not matched to a gene. The CDR3 is CSVQRREGLVDIQYF. CDR3 coding DNA: TGCAGCGTTCAAAGGCGGGAGGGCCTGGTAGACATTCAGTACTTC. The full variable domain, with the rest looked up from reference TRBV29-1 and TRBJ2-4, is SAVISQKPSRDICQRGTSLTIQCQVDSQVTMMFWYRQQPGQSLTLIATANQGSEATYESGFVIDKFPISRPNLTFSTLTVSNMSPEDSSIYLCSVQRREGLVDIQYFGAGTRLSVL.

CDR3 coding DNA: TGTGCCAGCAGCTCCTCAGGGGCCCTCTACAATGAGCAGTTCTTC. It translates to CASSSSGALYNEQFF. The chain links TRBV7-3 to TRBJ2-1, with D possibly being TRBD1 (6 bases). The ends were cut back, 4 bases at V and 3 bases at J, with 13 bases in the middle. Germline V gives CDR1 SGHTA, CDR2 FQGTGA. This CDR3 has 15 amino acids.

This clone was observed a single time. J is TRBJ2-2 and V is TRBV5-1; D might be TRBD2 (6 bases). The V gene's germline CDR1 is SGHRS and CDR2 YFSETQ. V was cut by 2 bases and J by 1 base, with 12 bases left in between. The CDR3 runs 16 residues. CDR3 residues: CASSLSGLVNTGELFF. The CDR3 DNA follows: TGCGCCAGCAGCTTATCGGGACTCGTGAACACCGGGGAGCTGTTTTTT.

This chain uses TRBV7-8 with TRBJ2-3; 9 bases map to TRBD1. In germline, CDR1 is SGHVS, CDR2 FQNEAQ. Trimming removed 4 bases from V and 6 bases from J; junction bases left unmatched: 8. CDR3 length: 15 residues. CDR3 region: CASSSGTGFMDTQYF. The CDR3 DNA reads as TGTGCCAGCAGCTCCGGGACAGGGTTTATGGATACGCAGTATTTT. Complete variable domain (other parts from reference TRBV7-8 and TRBJ2-3): GAGVSQSPRYKVAKRGQDVALRCDPISGHVSLFWYQQALGQGPEFLTYFQNEAQLDKSGLPSDRFFAERPEGSVSTLKIQRTQQEDSAVYLCASSSGTGFMDTQYFGPGTRLTVL.

This clone was seen once. The chain joins TRBV3-1 (or the pseudogene TRBV3-2) to TRBJ1-6, with a tentative D call TRBD1 (6 bases). The CDR3 is 15 amino acids. Per germline, CDR1 LGHDT and CDR2 YNNKEL (reference sequence). Trimming left V 1 base short and J 7 bases short, with 11 bases between. The CDR3 DNA reads TGTGCCAGCAGCCAAGTTCAGGGGCAGAATTCACCCCTCCACTTT. Protein product: CASSQVQGQNSPLHF.

The CDR3 DNA reads as TGCGCCAGCAGCGACCGGGACAGGGCCGGGGAGCAGTACTTC. Protein: CASSDRDRAGEQYF. The chain employs TRBV5-1 and TRBJ2-7; 9 nucleotides agree with TRBD1. In germline, CDR1 is SGHRS, CDR2 YFSETQ. V lost 4 bases and J lost 7; bases outside the gene matches: 9. The CDR3 loop spans 14 amino acids.

A word on this clone: In the same sample, other DNA sequences code for this CDR3. The V call is TRBV7-2, the J call TRBJ2-7; 12 nucleotides agree with TRBD2. The CDR3 spans 14 residues. CDR1 is SGHTA, CDR2 FQGNSA, per germline. With V trimmed by 4 bases and J by 4 bases, 2 bases remained unmatched. This chain's CDR3 is CASSSGLAGYEQYF. The CDR3, as DNA: TGTGCCAGCAGCTCGGGACTAGCGGGTTACGAGCAGTACTTC.

This chain connects TRBV5-1 to TRBJ2-1; D is perhaps TRBD2 (6 bases). In germline, CDR1 is SGHRS, CDR2 YFSETQ. The germline V and J ends were trimmed by 2 bases and 6 bases, with 9 bases remaining between them. This CDR3 is built from 13 residues. CDR3 protein: CASSFRGSNEQFF. CDR3 nucleotides: TGCGCCAGCAGCTTTCGGGGGTCCAATGAGCAGTTCTTC.

This rearrangement joins TRBV27 to TRBJ1-1, with TRBD1 matching over 8 bases. From germline, CDR1 is MNHEY and CDR2 SMNVEV (reference sequence). CDR3 length: 15 amino acids. V was pared by 4 bases and J by 0 bases, with 4 bases of the junction left unmatched. The CDR3 reads CASSSRQGMNTEAFF. For the CDR3, the DNA is TGTGCCAGCAGTTCCCGACAGGGGATGAACACTGAAGCTTTCTTT.

The V call is TRBV2, the J call TRBJ2-7, with D possibly TRBD1 on 6 matching bases. The germline V gene encodes CDR1 SNHLY and CDR2 FYNNEI. Trimming removed 3 bases at V and 3 bases at J, with 9 bases between. The CDR3 is made up of 13 amino acids. The CDR3 DNA reads TGTGCCAGCAGTGAGGACAGCTTCTACGAGCAGTACTTC. Residues: CASSEDSFYEQYF.

V gene TRBV10-3 combines with J gene TRBJ2-7, with D uncertain. This CDR3 region has 14 residues. Germline CDR1 reads ENHRY; CDR2 reads SYGVKD. The V end lost 11 bases, the J end lost 0 bases, and 17 bases lay between the germline ends. CDR3 DNA sequence: TGTGCCTCCCGACTTCTCGACGGCTCCTACGAGCAGTACTTC. Its translation is CASRLLDGSYEQYF.

The chain is built from TRBV7-3 and TRBJ2-3, with D possibly TRBD2 on 5 matching bases. Per the germline V gene, CDR1 is SGHTA and CDR2 is FQGTGA. The V end lost 4 bases, the J end lost 0 bases, and 11 bases lay between the germline ends. The CDR3 runs to 15 residues. The CDR3 loop reads CASSWGSDSTDTQYF. The CDR3 nucleotides are TGTGCCAGCAGCTGGGGTAGCGATAGCACAGATACGCAGTATTTT.

This clone was seen a few times. The V gene is TRBV11-2, the J gene TRBJ1-5; tentative D call: TRBD1 (5 bases). Trimming left V 6 bases short and J 2 bases short, with 23 bases between. The germline gives CDR1 SGHAT, CDR2 FQNNGV. The CDR3 contains 18 residues. CDR3 residues: CASSTHTLGGSGNQPQHF. Here the CDR3 DNA reads TGTGCCAGCAGTACCCATACCCTTGGGGGATCGGGCAATCAGCCCCAGCATTTT.

This chain links TRBV5-4 with TRBJ1-1; D possibly corresponds to TRBD1 (6 bases). Trimming took 4 bases from V and 4 from J, leaving 17 bases between them. The CDR3 is made up of 15 amino acids. The germline V gene has CDR1 SGHNT and CDR2 YYREEE (reference sequence). CDR3 in DNA: TGTGCCAGCAGCCTCCCAGGGGCGCTCGGCACTGAAGCTTTCTTT. Translating it yields CASSLPGALGTEAFF. Together with reference TRBV5-4 and TRBJ1-1, the CDR3 gives the full variable domain: ETGVTQSPTHLIKTRGQQVTLRCSSQSGHNTVSWYQQALGQGPQFIFQYYREEENGRGNFPPRFSGLQFPNYSSELNVNALELDDSALYLCASSLPGALGTEAFFGQGTRLTVV.

On this clone: Additional DNA sequences in this sample encode the identical CDR3. V is TRBV18 and J is TRBJ2-5; D is ambiguous. CDR3 size: 13 residues. V lost 0 bases and J lost 5, with 7 bases in between. CDR1 and CDR2 (germline): KGHSH, LQKENI. The CDR3 sequence: CASSPPTRETQYF. CDR3 DNA sequence: TGTGCCAGCTCACCACCGACGAGGGAGACCCAGTACTTC.

Written as DNA, the CDR3 is TGTGCCAGCAGCCCGGGACTAGCGAGCACAGATACGCAGTATTTT. Amino acid sequence: CASSPGLASTDTQYF. The chain uses TRBV7-2 and TRBJ2-3; 10 positions agree with TRBD2. The CDR3 covers 15 residues. V was pared by 5 bases and J by 0 bases, with 2 bases of the junction left unmatched. Looked up from germline, CDR1 is SGHTA and CDR2 is FQGNSA. The variable domain in full, completed from reference TRBV7-2 and TRBJ2-3, reads GAGVSQSPSNKVTEKGKDVELRCDPISGHTALYWYRQSLGQGLEFLIYFQGNSAPDKSGLPSDRFSAERTGGSVSTLTIQRTQQEDSAVYLCASSPGLASTDTQYFGPGTRLTVL.

This clone was recorded a few times. This rearrangement joins TRBV5-4 to TRBJ1-1; D is undetermined. CDR1 is SGHNT, CDR2 YYREEE, per germline (reference sequence). Trimming left V 3 bases short and J 0 bases short, with 6 bases between. The CDR3 is 13 amino acids. This CDR3 reads CASSSALNTEAFF. DNA of the CDR3: TGTGCCAGCAGCTCCGCCCTGAACACTGAAGCTTTCTTT.

This clone was picked up a small number of times. The CDR3 sequence: CSALGSTNEKLFF. The CDR3 coding sequence is TGCAGCGCCTTGGGGTCAACTAATGAAAAACTGTTTTTT. The gene calls are TRBV29-1 and TRBJ1-4; the D is unclear. Trimming stripped 7 bases from V and 0 bases from J, with 9 bases between. This CDR3 is built from 13 residues. CDR1 and CDR2 (germline): SQVTM, ANQGSEA.

The chain combines TRBV30 with TRBJ1-6; 8 bases fit TRBD1. This CDR3 region has 19 residues. The germline V gene encodes CDR1 GTSNPN and CDR2 SVGIG (reference sequence). V shed 3 bases, J shed 0 bases, and the junction held 13 bases outside the gene matches. The CDR3 nucleotides are TGTGCCTGGAGAGATAGCAGGGGGCTTTTAGTCTCCTATAATTCACCCCTCCACTTT. Protein: CAWRDSRGLLVSYNSPLHF.

J is TRBJ1-1 and V is TRBV29-1; D remains unclear. CDR1 SQVTM and CDR2 ANQGSEA come from the germline V gene. V gave up 4 bases and J gave up 5 bases, with 11 bases separating them. CDR3 length equals 12 residues. CDR3 DNA sequence: TGCAGCGTTGGCAGCCTAGGGACTGAAGCTTTCTTT. Amino acid sequence: CSVGSLGTEAFF.

This chain uses TRBV5-4 with TRBJ2-2; 12 bases fit TRBD2. V trimming: 5 bases; J trimming: 7 bases; junction bases outside the gene matches: 6. Germline V CDR1 and CDR2: SGHNT, YYREEE (reference sequence). This CDR3 region has 15 residues. DNA of the CDR3: TGTGCCAGCAGTTCTAGCGGGAGGGTCGGCGGGGAGCTGTTTTTT. It is translated as CASSSSGRVGGELFF.

V is TRBV2 and J is TRBJ2-2; 9 nucleotides match TRBD1. CDR3 length: 16 amino acids. CDR1 is SNHLY and CDR2 is FYNNEI in the germline V gene. The ends lost 4 bases at V and 4 bases at J; junction bases unmatched: 7. The CDR3 nucleotides read TGTGCCAGCAGTGGCACCGGGACAGGGCTCACCGGGGAGCTGTTTTTT. Protein: CASSGTGTGLTGELFF.

This clone appeared once. The chain couples TRBV6-6 to TRBJ2-2; 7 nucleotides align to TRBD2. The CDR3 is 16 amino acids. Germline V CDR1 and CDR2: MNHNY, SVGAGI (reference sequence). Trimming removed 0 bases from V and 0 bases from J; junction bases left unmatched: 1. CDR3 sequence (DNA): TGTGCCAGCAGTTACTCCGGGGGGACGAACACCGGGGAGCTGTTTTTT. Translation: CASSYSGGTNTGELFF.

This chain joins TRBV29-1 and TRBJ2-7; TRBD1 aligns across 9 bases. The CDR3 extends over 13 amino acids. V lost 4 bases to trimming and J lost 3 bases; unmatched junction nucleotides: 4. Germline V lookup: CDR1 SQVTM, CDR2 ANQGSEA. For the CDR3, the DNA is TGCAGCGTTGCTCCGGGACAGGGCTACGAGCAGTACTTC. It encodes CSVAPGQGYEQYF.

The CDR3 loop reads CAWSVPLGTGNNEQYF. The DNA of the CDR3 is TGTGCCTGGAGTGTACCCCTCGGGACAGGGAACAACGAGCAGTACTTC. The chain carries TRBV30 and TRBJ2-7; 9 bases line up with TRBD1. The CDR3 has 16 residues. The germline V gene encodes CDR1 GTSNPN and CDR2 SVGIG (reference sequence). With V trimmed by 0 bases and J by 5 bases, 11 bases remained unmatched. The whole variable domain, remainder taken from reference TRBV30 and TRBJ2-7, is SQTIHQWPATLVQPVGSPLSLECTVEGTSNPNLYWYRQAAGRGLQLLFYSVGIGQISSEVPQNLSASRPQDRQFILSSKKLLLSDSGFYLCAWSVPLGTGNNEQYFGPGTRLTVT.

The V call is TRBV2, the J call TRBJ2-3; no firm D call. Trimming removed 9 bases at V and 0 bases at J, with 10 bases between. CDR1 SNHLY and CDR2 FYNNEI come from the germline V gene. The CDR3 length is 13 residues. The CDR3 reads CASRSTSTDTQYF. The CDR3 nucleotides are TGTGCCAGTAGGAGTACTAGCACAGATACGCAGTATTTT.

CDR3 nucleotide sequence: TGTGCCAGCAGGGCCCGGGATAGCAATCAGCCCCAGCATTTT. This encodes CASRARDSNQPQHF. The chain links TRBV6-5 to TRBJ1-5; D is undetermined. The germline V gene encodes CDR1 MNHEY and CDR2 SVGAGI. The CDR3 is made up of 14 amino acids. V gave up 6 bases and J gave up 0 bases, with 9 bases separating them.

This sequence joins TRBV5-1 and TRBJ2-5; D possibly matches TRBD1 or TRBD2 (5 bases each). The germline gives CDR1 SGHRS, CDR2 YFSETQ. V was trimmed by 8 bases and J by 1 base, leaving 15 bases between them. This CDR3 has 14 amino acids. The CDR3 reads CASRPGRTQETQYF. The DNA of the CDR3 is TGCGCCAGTAGACCGGGACGGACCCAAGAGACCCAGTACTTC. The full variable domain, its missing parts supplied by reference TRBV5-1 and TRBJ2-5, is KAGVTQTPRYLIKTRGQQVTLSCSPISGHRSVSWYQQTPGQGLQFLFEYFSETQRNKGNFPGRFSGRQFSNSRSEMNVSTLELGDSALYLCASRPGRTQETQYFGPGTRLLVL.

V is TRBV18 and J is TRBJ1-3, with D uncertain. Germline CDR1 reads KGHSH; CDR2 reads LQKENI. Trimming took 6 bases from V and 0 from J, leaving 12 bases between them. The CDR3 contains 15 residues. The CDR3 protein is CASSDGLPSGNTIYF. CDR3 nucleotide sequence: TGTGCCAGCTCGGATGGACTGCCCTCTGGAAACACCATATATTTT.